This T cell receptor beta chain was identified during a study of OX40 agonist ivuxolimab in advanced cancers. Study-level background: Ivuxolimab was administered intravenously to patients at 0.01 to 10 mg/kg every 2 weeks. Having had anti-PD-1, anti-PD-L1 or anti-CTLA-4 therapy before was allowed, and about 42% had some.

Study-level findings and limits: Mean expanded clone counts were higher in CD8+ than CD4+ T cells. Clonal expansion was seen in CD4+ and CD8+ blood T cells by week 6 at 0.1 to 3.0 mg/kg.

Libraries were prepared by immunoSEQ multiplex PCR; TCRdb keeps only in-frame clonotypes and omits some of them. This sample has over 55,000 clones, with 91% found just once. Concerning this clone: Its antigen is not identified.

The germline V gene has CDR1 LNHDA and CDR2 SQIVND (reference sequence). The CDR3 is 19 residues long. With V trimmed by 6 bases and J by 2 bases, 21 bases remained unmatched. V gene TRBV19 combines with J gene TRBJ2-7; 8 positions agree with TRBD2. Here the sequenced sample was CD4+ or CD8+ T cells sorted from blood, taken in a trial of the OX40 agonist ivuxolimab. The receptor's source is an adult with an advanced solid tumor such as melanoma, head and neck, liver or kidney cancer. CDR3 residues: CASSSGRGMGPGHPYEQYF. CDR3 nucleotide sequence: TGTGCCAGTAGCTCCGGGAGGGGAATGGGCCCGGGACATCCCTACGAGCAGTACTTC.